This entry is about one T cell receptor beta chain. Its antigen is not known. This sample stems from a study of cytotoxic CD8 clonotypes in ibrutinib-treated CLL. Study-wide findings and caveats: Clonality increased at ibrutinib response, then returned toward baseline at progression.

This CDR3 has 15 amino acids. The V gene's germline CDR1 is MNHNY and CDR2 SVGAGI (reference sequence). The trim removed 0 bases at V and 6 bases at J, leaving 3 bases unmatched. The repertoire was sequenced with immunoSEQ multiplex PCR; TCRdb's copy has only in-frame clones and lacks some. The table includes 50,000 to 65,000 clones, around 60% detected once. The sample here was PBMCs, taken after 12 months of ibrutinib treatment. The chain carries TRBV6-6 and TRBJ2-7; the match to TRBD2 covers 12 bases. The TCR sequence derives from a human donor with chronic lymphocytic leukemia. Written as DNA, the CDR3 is TGTGCCAGCAGTTACTCGGCTAGCGGGAGGGGCGAGCAGTACTTC. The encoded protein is CASSYSASGRGEQYF.